These T cell receptor beta chains were read from a single sample in a study of blood T cells in healthy people across ages. MiXCR, applied by TCRdb to the 5' RACE reads, yields one record per CDR3 protein. This table has around 1.5 million distinct CDR3 sequences, around 55% appearing once. Sequenced input: blood. The origin of the receptors is a man between 18 and 29 years old in good health. CDR3s include the opening cysteine and the closing phenylalanine or tryptophan. D genes are given only for firm matches. Not every row has a clone size; where given, it reads once, few, many or a size class.

V gene	clone size	J gene	D gene	CDR3 protein	CDR3 DNA
TRBV6-2/TRBV6-3	.	TRBJ1-5	TRBD1	CASSSTYDREWSQPQHF	TGTGCCAGCAGTTCCACCTACGACAGGGAGTGGAGTCAGCCCCAGCATTTT
TRBV3-1	many	TRBJ2-1	.	CASRLNNEQFF	TGTGCCAGCAGACTTAACAATGAGCAGTTCTTC
TRBV24-1	.	TRBJ2-6	.	CATSETGTGANVLTF	TGTGCCACCAGTGAAACAGGGACTGGGGCCAACGTCCTGACTTTC
TRBV5-6	once	TRBJ1-4	.	CASSSRTDSGEKLFF	TGTGCCAGCAGCTCCAGGACCGATTCGGGTGAAAAACTGTTTTTT
TRBV20-1	.	TRBJ1-4	.	CSAGTGDEKLFF	TGCAGCGCCGGGACGGGAGACGAAAAACTGTTTTTT
TRBV6-1	.	TRBJ2-1	TRBD2	CASSEVPPAGPYNEQFF	TGTGCCAGCAGTGAAGTACCCCCAGCGGGACCCTACAATGAGCAGTTCTTC
TRBV4-3	.	TRBJ2-5	TRBD2	CASSQDSRTSGETQYF	TGCGCCAGCAGCCAAGATTCAAGGACTAGCGGCGAGACCCAGTACTTC
TRBV2	.	TRBJ2-3	.	CASTVLAITDTQYF	TGTGCCAGCACAGTCCTGGCAATTACAGATACGCAGTATTTT
TRBV6-2/TRBV6-3	.	TRBJ2-5	TRBD2	CASSLFLAGGAATQYF	TGTGCCAGCAGCCTATTCTTAGCGGGAGGAGCAGCGACCCAGTACTTC
TRBV7-2	.	TRBJ1-6	.	CASSLVVDNSPLHF	TGTGCCAGCAGCTTAGTTGTTGATAATTCACCCCTCCACTTT
TRBV7-9	.	TRBJ2-1	.	CASSYDPVGENEQFF	TGTGCCAGCAGCTACGATCCTGTTGGGGAAAATGAGCAGTTCTTC
TRBV7-9	few	TRBJ2-3	.	CASSPVSSDSTDTQYF	TGTGCCAGCAGCCCCGTGAGCTCTGATAGCACAGATACGCAGTATTTT
TRBV7-9	.	TRBJ1-5	.	CASSLGGTLNQPQHF	TGTGCCAGCAGCTTAGGCGGGACACTTAATCAGCCCCAGCATTTT
TRBV4-1	.	TRBJ1-5	.	CASSQRTGDGQPQHF	TGCGCCAGCAGCCAGAGGACCGGGGACGGACAGCCCCAGCATTTT
TRBV4-2	few	TRBJ2-1	.	CASSQVPHEQFF	TGTGCCAGCAGCCAAGTGCCGCATGAGCAGTTCTTC
TRBV7-9	once	TRBJ2-7	.	CASSSPNRDEQYF	TGTGCCAGCAGCTCACCAAACAGGGACGAGCAGTACTTC
TRBV5-1	.	TRBJ1-2	TRBD1	CASRSTGEINYGYTF	TGCGCCAGCAGATCGACAGGGGAAATTAACTATGGCTACACCTTC
TRBV7-8	few	TRBJ2-1	.	CASRIRGSYNEQFF	TGTGCCAGCAGGATTCGGGGGTCCTACAATGAGCAGTTCTTC
TRBV4-1	.	TRBJ2-4	.	CASSQDPDLAKNIQYF	TGCGCCAGCAGCCAAGATCCAGATTTAGCCAAAAACATTCAGTACTTC
TRBV14	.	TRBJ2-7	.	CASSQEKGPLREQYF	TGTGCCAGCAGCCAAGAAAAGGGCCCCCTAAGGGAGCAGTACTTC
TRBV7-2	.	TRBJ2-3	TRBD2	CASSLGLLADRTDTQYF	TGTGCCAGCAGCTTAGGCCTCCTAGCGGACCGCACAGATACGCAGTATTTT
TRBV15	.	TRBJ2-7	.	CATSRLPSYEQYF	TGTGCCACCAGCAGACTTCCTAGCTACGAGCAGTACTTC
TRBV5-1	few	TRBJ2-3	.	CASSPQTDLRTDTQYF	TGCGCCAGCAGCCCTCAAACGGACCTCCGCACAGATACGCAGTATTTT
TRBV4-1	.	TRBJ2-3	.	CASSQDTPGASTDTQYF	TGCGCCAGCAGCCAAGATACCCCAGGGGCTAGCACAGATACGCAGTATTTT
TRBV5-1	.	TRBJ2-1	.	CASSVSRDLYNEQFF	TGCGCCAGCAGCGTAAGCCGGGATCTATACAATGAGCAGTTCTTC
TRBV4-3	.	TRBJ2-1	.	CASSPPPLRVFYNEQFF	TGCGCCAGCAGCCCCCCCCCATTAAGGGTCTTCTACAATGAGCAGTTCTTC
TRBV7-2	.	TRBJ2-3	.	CASSRDSIVTDTQYF	TGTGCCAGCAGCCGCGACAGTATCGTTACAGATACGCAGTATTTT
TRBV20-1	.	TRBJ2-7	.	CSAFGDISNEQYF	TGCAGTGCTTTTGGGGACATTTCGAACGAGCAGTACTTC
TRBV12-3/TRBV12-4	.	TRBJ1-2	.	CASSLTGTDYTF	TGTGCCAGCAGTCTTACAGGAACTGACTACACCTTC
TRBV4-3	.	TRBJ2-1	TRBD2	CASSQDQGLAGDEQFF	TGCGCCAGCAGCCAAGATCAGGGACTAGCGGGGGATGAGCAGTTCTTC
TRBV7-8	.	TRBJ2-5	TRBD2	CASSLPRLAGAAQYF	TGTGCCAGCAGCTTACCAAGGCTAGCGGGAGCAGCCCAGTACTTC
TRBV7-9	.	TRBJ1-2	.	CASSLALGYREKPGGYTF	TGTGCCAGCAGCTTAGCCTTAGGCTACAGGGAAAAACCGGGGGGCTACACCTTC
TRBV12-3/TRBV12-4	.	TRBJ2-6	.	CASSFHLLSGANVLTF	TGTGCCAGCAGTTTCCACCTATTATCTGGGGCCAACGTCCTGACTTTC
TRBV6-1	.	TRBJ2-7	.	CAGGTSSGHEQYF	TGTGCCGGCGGGACGTCCAGCGGCCACGAGCAGTACTTC
TRBV29-1	.	TRBJ2-7	.	CSVEGTLPYEQYF	TGCAGCGTTGAGGGGACGCTTCCCTACGAGCAGTACTTC
TRBV4-1	.	TRBJ1-5	.	CASSQVGVGGNQPQHF	TGCGCCAGCAGCCAAGTGGGAGTAGGGGGCAATCAGCCCCAGCATTTT
TRBV7-9	.	TRBJ2-3	.	CASSSPLKTSTDTQYF	TGTGCCAGCAGCTCGCCGCTGAAAACTAGCACAGATACGCAGTATTTT
TRBV6-2/TRBV6-3	.	TRBJ1-2	.	CASSYSGVMSYTF	TGTGCCAGCAGTTACTCGGGGGTGATGAGCTACACCTTC
TRBV24-1	.	TRBJ2-1	.	CATSDTDRIETQFF	TGTGCCACCAGTGACACGGACAGAATAGAGACCCAGTTCTTC
TRBV29-1	.	TRBJ1-5	.	CSVVEESNQPQHF	TGCAGCGTTGTTGAGGAGAGCAATCAGCCCCAGCATTTT
TRBV18	once	TRBJ2-2	.	CASSPNSGVNTGELFF	TGTGCCAGCTCACCAAATAGCGGAGTTAACACCGGGGAGCTGTTTTTT
TRBV29-1	.	TRBJ2-3	.	CSVEVPGGGSDTQYF	TGCAGCGTTGAAGTTCCAGGGGGGGGATCGGATACGCAGTATTTT
TRBV12-3/TRBV12-4	.	TRBJ1-2	.	CASSLRGNYTF	TGTGCCAGCAGTTTACGGGGCAACTACACCTTC
TRBV6-1	.	TRBJ1-2	.	CASSPSVPLWGYTF	TGTGCCAGCAGTCCGTCGGTCCCCCTGTGGGGCTACACCTTC
TRBV20-1	.	TRBJ2-7	.	CSASTRIPYEQYF	TGCAGTGCTTCAACTAGGATCCCCTACGAGCAGTACTTC
TRBV7-9	once	TRBJ1-2	TRBD1	CASSSGTGGALDYGYTF	TGTGCCAGCAGCTCTGGGACAGGGGGCGCCTTGGACTATGGCTACACCTTC
TRBV5-1	few	TRBJ1-1	.	CASSFSIRTRGTEAFF	TGCGCCAGCAGCTTTAGTATACGAACGAGGGGAACTGAAGCTTTCTTT
TRBV25-1	few	TRBJ2-2	.	CASSEASDTGELFF	TGTGCCAGCAGTGAGGCCAGCGACACCGGGGAGCTGTTTTTT
TRBV5-1	.	TRBJ1-2	.	CASSFSQPNYGYTF	TGCGCCAGCAGCTTCTCGCAGCCCAACTATGGCTACACCTTC
TRBV10-3	.	TRBJ1-1	TRBD1	CAISEATGENTEAFF	TGTGCCATCAGTGAGGCGACAGGGGAGAACACTGAAGCTTTCTTT
TRBV4-3	.	TRBJ2-2	TRBD2	CASSQTLAGVRELFF	TGCGCCAGCAGCCAAACGCTAGCGGGGGTCCGGGAGCTGTTTTTT
TRBV7-8	.	TRBJ2-3	.	CASSLIGTSSSTDTQYF	TGTGCCAGCAGCTTAATTGGGACATCCTCTAGCACAGATACGCAGTATTTT
TRBV12-3/TRBV12-4	.	TRBJ2-1	.	CASSLGVGGSYNEQFF	TGTGCCAGCAGTTTAGGCGTCGGGGGCTCCTACAATGAGCAGTTCTTC
TRBV13	.	TRBJ2-5	.	CASSAAEETQYF	TGTGCCAGCAGCGCCGCGGAAGAGACCCAGTACTTC
TRBV20-1	.	TRBJ2-3	.	CSARDQGSASTDTQYF	TGCAGTGCTAGAGATCAGGGTTCTGCTAGCACAGATACGCAGTATTTT
TRBV2	.	TRBJ1-2	TRBD1	CASSDSSTGRDGYTF	TGTGCCAGCAGTGATTCCTCGACAGGGCGAGACGGCTACACCTTC
TRBV5-1	.	TRBJ2-6	.	CASSMLGSGANVLTF	TGCGCCAGCAGCATGTTGGGGAGTGGGGCCAACGTCCTGACTTTC